Below, 2 T cell receptor beta chains from the same sample are listed, as sequenced in a study of cytomegalovirus exposure and HLA in healthy donors. With 60 Vbeta and 13 Jbeta primers, the PCR was carried out. Sequencing used immunoSEQ multiplex PCR; TCRdb keeps in-frame clones, though not all of them. The table lists about 190,000 clones, almost 75% of them singletons. The sample was PBMCs. These receptors were taken from a woman aged 25 to 39 in good health and CMV-seropositive.

The chain joins TRBV5-1 to TRBJ2-1, with TRBD2 matching 12 bases. The V gene end was trimmed by 7 bases and the J gene end by 8 bases; junction bases not matched to a gene: 7. Germline lookup yields CDR1 SGHRS and CDR2 YFSETQ. The CDR3 runs 14 residues. The CDR3 protein is CASGGLAGWDEQFF. DNA for the CDR3: TGCGCCAGCGGAGGACTAGCGGGATGGGATGAGCAGTTCTTC. Complete variable domain (other parts from reference TRBV5-1 and TRBJ2-1): KAGVTQTPRYLIKTRGQQVTLSCSPISGHRSVSWYQQTPGQGLQFLFEYFSETQRNKGNFPGRFSGRQFSNSRSEMNVSTLELGDSALYLCASGGLAGWDEQFFGPGTRLTVL.

The V and J genes are TRBV11-2 and TRBJ2-5; tentatively, D is TRBD2 (7 bases). Looked up from germline, CDR1 is SGHAT and CDR2 is FQNNGV. There are 14 residues in the CDR3. Trimming took off 7 bases at V and 4 bases at J, with 16 bases between the two ends. In DNA form, the CDR3 reads TGTGCCAGCACTATGGGGGGGGGCAGAGAGACCCAGTACTTC. It yields the protein CASTMGGGRETQYF.